What follows is one T cell receptor beta chain and its context. The target antigen is unknown. In germline, CDR1 is SGHKS, CDR2 YYEKEE (reference sequence). With 4 bases removed from V and 10 bases from J, the gap between germline ends came to 9 bases. The CDR3 covers 11 residues. This sample stems from a study of shared clonotypes between healthy human individuals. Findings and caveats of the study: It was observed that around 5% of naive CD4 clonotypes were shared across a handful of donors. Non-shared clonotypes were found to have lower generation probabilities than the clonotypes that were shared by all four of the sorted-subset donors. Generally, estimated richness proved larger in naive subsets than it did in memory subsets. Clonotype sharing among the donors was expected to vary with sequencing depth.

The protocol was immunoSEQ multiplex PCR, while the TCRdb copy is restricted to in-frame clones and leaves out a portion. The repertoire consists of about 2.3 million clones, with less than 95% occurring once and the leading ten covering approximately 0.41%. This TCR came from a man younger than 35 in good health. Some clones in this sample may be carry-over from other donors' samples. The chain employs TRBV5-5 and TRBJ2-1, with TRBD2 as a possible D gene (5 bases). The sample consisted of naive CD4+ T cells from PBMCs. The sample's subset: CD45RA+ positively selected. For the CDR3, the DNA is TGTGCCAGCAGCACCAGCGGCGAGCAGTTCTTC. Its protein is CASSTSGEQFF.